Listed here are 11 T cell receptor beta chains from one sample, sequenced in a study of human T cells and chemical hapten exposure. One entry per CDR3 protein, called by TCRdb with MiXCR from the RACE reads. The profile shows about 360,000 distinct CDR3 sequences, about 4.4% of them singletons. Time point described: patch test 1, 2 weeks after DPC sensitization. Documented treatment: therapeutic diphenylcyclopropenone sensitization with weekly scalp DPC. Sample: whole blood, taken in connection with sensitization to the hapten diphenylcyclopropenone (DPC). Source of these receptors: a woman aged 50 to 60 with alopecia areata. Some clones in this sample may be carry-over from other donors' samples.

This clonotype was seen many times. The V gene is TRBV7-9, the J gene TRBJ2-3, with 10 bases identical to TRBD2. This CDR3 contains 16 residues. Germline V gives CDR1 SEHNR, CDR2 FQNEAQ (reference sequence). With 3 bases clipped from V and 2 bases from J, the junction kept 5 bases outside the gene matches. CDR3 sequence reads: CASSFISGGHTDTQYF. In DNA form, the CDR3 reads TGTGCCAGCAGCTTTATTAGCGGGGGGCACACAGATACGCAGTATTTT.

The chain joins TRBV12-3 or TRBV12-4 to TRBJ2-1; perhaps TRBD2 as D (6 bases). The CDR3 is 15 amino acids. With 5 bases removed from V and 9 bases from J, the gap between germline ends came to 20 bases. CDR3 DNA: TGTGCCAGCAGTGCGGCACTAGTCCGGAGGGCTGAGCAGTTCTTC. It encodes CASSAALVRRAEQFF.

This clonotype occurred many times. The chain links TRBV6-5 to TRBJ2-5; weak D call: TRBD2 (5 bases). The V gene's germline CDR1 is MNHEY and CDR2 SVGAGI. Trimming stripped 0 bases from V and 9 bases from J, with 14 bases between. The CDR3 consists of 14 residues. The CDR3 region is CASSYSPGVGSQYF. In DNA form, the CDR3 reads TGTGCCAGCAGTTACTCTCCCGGGGTGGGATCCCAGTACTTC.

This clonotype was seen at least ten times. The chain is built from TRBV20-1 and TRBJ1-5; D may be TRBD1 (6 bases). This CDR3 has 15 amino acids. From germline, CDR1 is DFQATT and CDR2 SNEGSKA (reference sequence). Deletions cut 1 base from V and 3 bases from J, with 13 bases between. DNA of the CDR3: TGCAGTGCTAGAGGTGGAGGGGGGTTCAATCAGCCCCAGCATTTT. This codes for CSARGGGGFNQPQHF.

This clonotype was counted many times. The chain combines TRBV6-2 or TRBV6-3 with TRBJ2-1, with D uncertain. The CDR3 consists of 11 residues. V lost 4 bases to trimming and J lost 9 bases, with 7 bases between them. Germline lookup yields CDR1 MNHEY and CDR2 SVGEGT. In DNA, the CDR3 is TGTGCCAGCAGTTTGGACGGTGAGCAGTTCTTC. As protein: CASSLDGEQFF.

There are many counts of this clonotype. This chain uses TRBV28 with TRBJ2-4; unclear D gene. The V and J ends lost 6 bases and 2 bases respectively, with 11 bases between them. The CDR3 consists of 14 residues. Germline assignment: CDR1 MDHEN and CDR2 SYDVKM. In DNA, the CDR3 is TGTGCCAGCAGCCCCCGCCAAACCAAAAACATTCAGTACTTC. Translation: CASSPRQTKNIQYF.

This clonotype was seen many times. The chain links TRBV6-2 or TRBV6-3 to TRBJ2-1; 8 bases match TRBD2. The CDR3 runs to 17 residues. Trimming took 5 bases from V and 5 from J; bases not matched to a gene: 14. Germline CDR1 and CDR2: MNHEY and SVGEGT. CDR3 nucleotide sequence: TGTGCCAGCAGTCCGCGGGAGGTCTGGGGATTGAACAATGAGCAGTTCTTC. The encoded protein is CASSPREVWGLNNEQFF.

Ten or more counts support this clonotype. The chain uses TRBV29-1 and TRBJ2-2, with 7 bases identical to TRBD2. Germline CDR1 SQVTM, CDR2 ANQGSEA. The trim removed 4 bases at V and 3 bases at J, leaving 8 bases unmatched. The CDR3 runs to 15 residues. DNA for the CDR3: TGCAGCGTTGGGGTAATTAGCGGGTACACCGGGGAGCTGTTTTTT. Amino acids: CSVGVISGYTGELFF.

This clonotype appeared a few times. V and J are TRBV18 and TRBJ2-3, with TRBD2 as a possible D gene (6 bases). CDR1 and CDR2 (germline): KGHSH, LQKENI. V was clipped by 3 bases and J by 1 base, with 11 bases between them. The CDR3 has 15 residues. CDR3 in DNA: TGTGCCAGCTCACCGGAGGGATCCCGCACAGATACGCAGTATTTT. Amino acids: CASSPEGSRTDTQYF.

This clonotype turned up a few times. The chain joins TRBV7-9 to TRBJ2-5; tentatively, D is TRBD2 (5 bases). Germline CDR1 reads SEHNR; CDR2 reads FQNEAQ (reference sequence). V dropped 4 bases and J dropped 1 base, with 19 bases sitting between them. This CDR3 spans 17 amino acids. CDR3 bases: TGTGCCAGCAGCTCTGCGGGCCGTAGGAGAGTCCAAGAGACCCAGTACTTC. Protein sequence: CASSSAGRRRVQETQYF.

CDR3 residues: CAISGEGGTDTQYF. CDR3 in DNA: TGTGCCATCAGTGGGGAGGGGGGCACAGATACGCAGTATTTT. The genes are TRBV10-3 and TRBJ2-3; tentative D call: TRBD2 (7 bases). The germline gives CDR1 ENHRY, CDR2 SYGVKD. This CDR3 spans 14 amino acids. Trimming took off 4 bases at V and 1 base at J, with 9 bases between the two ends.